The 8 T cell receptor beta chains reported below all come from one sample, sequenced in a study of T cell responses to AZD1222 COVID-19 vaccine (dated by TCRdb to the early 2020s). Library preparation was by the immunoSEQ multiplex PCR assay. TCRdb took over this immuneACCESS table, retaining in-frame rearrangements with V and J assigned. Such tables are incomplete; in checked studies, under half of the missing clones stem from an unresolved V gene, and the remainder is unexplained. For this sample the table gives 150,000 or so clones, of which 80% to 95% were detected only once. The ten largest clones take up about 2.3% of the sample. The time point label on this specimen signifies: baseline before first vaccination. The specimen comprised peripheral blood, sampled on day 0 of AZD1222 vaccination. Every receptor here comes from an adult in good health.

The genes are TRBV7-2 and TRBJ1-2; no firm D call. The CDR3 has 17 amino acids. Trimming stripped 1 base from V and 3 bases from J, with 18 bases between. Germline V lookup: CDR1 SGHTA, CDR2 FQGNSA. The CDR3 sequence: CASSLDLVQPIDYGYTF. CDR3 coding DNA: TGTGCCAGCAGCTTAGATTTGGTACAACCCATCGACTATGGCTACACCTTC.

The CDR3 is CASSYSNRGVYEQYF. The CDR3 coding sequence is TGTGCCAGCAGTTACTCGAACAGGGGTGTCTACGAGCAGTACTTC. The chain carries TRBV6-2 or TRBV6-3 and TRBJ2-7, with 7 positions matching TRBD1. The CDR3 is made up of 15 amino acids. The V gene's germline CDR1 is MNHEY and CDR2 SVGEGT. Losses at the gene ends were 0 bases for V and 3 bases for J; bases not matched to a gene: 5.

V and J are TRBV6-6 and TRBJ2-1; perhaps TRBD2 as D (7 bases). V was shortened by 6 bases and J by 6 bases, with 21 bases between the two germline ends. The CDR3 runs 16 residues. The germline V gene has CDR1 MNHNY and CDR2 SVGAGI (reference sequence). The CDR3 is CASSREQGGGGNEQFF. In DNA form, the CDR3 reads TGTGCCAGCAGCCGCGAACAGGGTGGGGGGGGCAATGAGCAGTTCTTC.

This rearrangement joins TRBV6-5 to TRBJ1-5, with D maybe TRBD1 (5 bases). The V end was cut by 6 bases, the J end by 7 bases, with 19 bases between. Germline V gives CDR1 MNHEY, CDR2 SVGAGI. CDR3 length equals 15 residues. The CDR3 DNA sequence: TGTGCCAGCAGACCCGGGGCAGGGAGTACACAGCCCCAGCATTTT. This translates into CASRPGAGSTQPQHF.

The chain uses TRBV11-2 and TRBJ2-3; 7 nucleotides line up with TRBD1. Germline V gene data show CDR1 as SGHAT and CDR2 as FQNNGV. V was clipped by 5 bases and J by 1 base; unmatched bases: 15. The length of the CDR3 is 18 residues. CDR3 nucleotides: TGTGCCAGCAGCGACACCCTTCTAGCAGGGGGAGGCACAGATACGCAGTATTTT. It specifies CASSDTLLAGGGTDTQYF.

This chain uses TRBV7-3 with TRBJ2-2; D ambiguous. This CDR3 has 16 residues. V lost 5 bases and J 2 bases, leaving 15 bases between the germline ends. Germline V lookup: CDR1 SGHTA, CDR2 FQGTGA. Written as DNA, the CDR3 is TGTGCCAGCAGCGTCCATCTGAGCCTTAACACCGGGGAGCTGTTTTTT. The encoded protein is CASSVHLSLNTGELFF.

This rearrangement joins TRBV19 to TRBJ1-1, with unresolved D. Germline assignment: CDR1 LNHDA and CDR2 SQIVND (reference sequence). The V end lost 3 bases, the J end lost 3 bases, and 5 bases lay between the germline ends. The CDR3 covers 12 residues. This CDR3 reads CASSIRDTEAFF. In nucleotides, the CDR3 is TGTGCCAGTAGTATTAGAGACACTGAAGCTTTCTTT.

The chain recombines TRBV20-1 with TRBJ2-1; 7 nucleotides match TRBD2. J gave up 12 bases and V 3 bases, and 14 bases lay outside the gene matches. CDR3 size: 14 residues. CDR1 and CDR2 from the germline V gene are DFQATT and SNEGSKA (reference sequence). The CDR3 reads CSASRDPPGRGQFF. The DNA of the CDR3 is TGCAGTGCTAGTAGGGACCCACCGGGGAGGGGGCAGTTCTTC.